This T cell receptor beta chain was sequenced for a study of blood T cell repertoires in COVID-19. Study-level background: PBMCs, B-cell-depleted T cells, or T cells were the source of the cDNA or gDNA that made up the material.

Germline CDR1 MGHRA, CDR2 YSYEKL. The CDR3 is 18 amino acids. Trimming removed 1 base from V and 1 base from J; junction bases left unmatched: 12. Original methodology: Amplified reference gene primers provided the basis for estimating nucleated cell counts. Produced via immunoSEQ multiplex PCR; TCRdb's table is partial and in-frame only. The V and J calls and clone size come from that table; D and trimming were worked out from the DNA. The sample lists 99,000 or so clones; 84% were seen once. This chain uses TRBV4-1 with TRBJ2-7; TRBD2 agrees at 8 bases. The sequencing input was peripheral blood. The sequence came from a man between 65 and 85 years old with active or convalescent COVID-19. As DNA, the CDR3 is TGCGCCAGCAGCCAAGGGTATGGCGGGGGGACCCGTTCCTACGAGCAGTACTTC. Translated, it gives CASSQGYGGGTRSYEQYF.